The rows below give T cell receptor beta chains drawn from one sample of a study of blood T cells in healthy people across ages. TCRdb reprocessed the 5' RACE reads via MiXCR and lists one record per CDR3 protein. Of approximately 780,000 distinct CDR3 sequences in the sample, roughly 24% are singletons; the top ten hold around 2.9%. In addition, the sample was reused for a study of T cells of mothers and their children.

Sequencing input: blood. The receptors here all came from a boy aged 10-17 years in good health. Both conserved end residues are part of each CDR3. A D gene is named only where the DNA matches it firmly. Where a row states a size, it is once, few, many or the class of an expanded clone; other rows omit it.

J	size	V	D	DNA	CDR3
TRBJ1-5	NA	TRBV6-1	NA	TGTGCCAGCAGTGAAGGGGAGGGGTTTCTCCAGCCCCAGCATTTT	CASSEGEGFLQPQHF
TRBJ2-3	few	TRBV5-5	NA	TGTGCCAGCAGCGGGGTCGGCCTCGGAGATACGCAGTATTTT	CASSGVGLGDTQYF
TRBJ1-4	NA	TRBV20-1	TRBD1	TGCAGTGCTAGTCACACAGGGGATGATGAAAAACTGTTTTTT	CSASHTGDDEKLFF
TRBJ2-7	few	TRBV4-1	NA	TGCGCCAGCAGCCCGAGCGGGTCTATCTACGAGCAGTACTTC	CASSPSGSIYEQYF
TRBJ2-5	few	TRBV3-1	TRBD2	TGTGCCAGCAGCCCTCGAGGACTAGAGGAGACCCAGTGCTTC	CASSPRGLEETQCF
TRBJ2-6	NA	TRBV4-2	NA	TGTGCCAGCGGCCAAGCCCAAGGGGGGGCTGGGGCCAACGTCCTGACTTTC	CASGQAQGGAGANVLTF
TRBJ1-6	NA	TRBV3-1	NA	TGTGCCAGCAGCCAAGGTCGGGTTTCACCCCTCCACTTT	CASSQGRVSPLHF
TRBJ2-7	few	TRBV6-5	TRBD1	TGTGCCAGCAGTAACAGACAGGGTCGGTACGAGCAGTACTTC	CASSNRQGRYEQYF
TRBJ1-1	few	TRBV2	NA	TGTGCCAGCCAATTCCAAAAGGGAGCGAACACTGAAGCTTTCTTT	CASQFQKGANTEAFF
TRBJ2-3	NA	TRBV7-2	NA	TGTGCCAGCAGCCTCAGGGGGGTAGGCACCACAGATACGCAGTATTTT	CASSLRGVGTTDTQYF
TRBJ1-6	NA	TRBV4-1	TRBD1	TGCGCCAGCAGCCAAGAGAGGAACAGGGGGGATTCACCCCTCCACTTT	CASSQERNRGDSPLHF